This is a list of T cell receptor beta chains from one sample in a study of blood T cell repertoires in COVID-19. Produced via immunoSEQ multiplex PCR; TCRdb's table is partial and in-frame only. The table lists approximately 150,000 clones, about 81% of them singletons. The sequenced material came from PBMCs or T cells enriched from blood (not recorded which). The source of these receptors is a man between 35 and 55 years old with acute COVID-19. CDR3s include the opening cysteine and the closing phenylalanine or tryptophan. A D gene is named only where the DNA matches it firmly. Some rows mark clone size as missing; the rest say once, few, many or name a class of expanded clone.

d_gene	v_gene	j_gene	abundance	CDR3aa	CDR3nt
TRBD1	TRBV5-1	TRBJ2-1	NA	CASIQGVSSYNEQFF	TGCGCCAGCATCCAGGGGGTGAGCTCCTACAATGAGCAGTTCTTC
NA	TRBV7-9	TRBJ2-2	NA	CASSLRQLGNTGELFF	TGTGCCAGCAGCTTAAGACAGTTAGGGAACACCGGGGAGCTGTTTTTT
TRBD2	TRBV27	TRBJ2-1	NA	CASSPIGLTSGGYNEQFF	TGTGCCAGCAGTCCTATCGGCCTAACTAGCGGGGGGTACAATGAGCAGTTCTTC
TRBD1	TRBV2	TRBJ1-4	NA	CASRLQGGWDEKLFF	TGTGCCAGCAGGCTCCAGGGGGGATGGGATGAAAAACTGTTTTTT
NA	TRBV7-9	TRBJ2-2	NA	CASSYYLGGGDTGELFF	TGTGCCAGCAGCTATTATTTAGGCGGAGGGGACACCGGGGAGCTGTTTTTT
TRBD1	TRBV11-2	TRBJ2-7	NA	CASSLVGDSYYEQYF	TGTGCCAGCAGCTTAGTTGGGGACAGTTACTACGAGCAGTACTTC
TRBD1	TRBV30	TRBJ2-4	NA	CAWGGQGENIQYF	TGTGCCTGGGGCGGACAGGGGGAAAACATTCAGTACTTC
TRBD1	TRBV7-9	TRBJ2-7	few	CASSLANTGVEQYF	TGTGCCAGCAGCTTAGCGAATACAGGGGTCGAGCAGTACTTC
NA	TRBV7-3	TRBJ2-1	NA	CASSLMGGEQFF	TGTGCCAGCAGCTTAATGGGGGGTGAGCAGTTCTTC
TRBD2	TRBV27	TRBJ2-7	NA	CASSLSGLAGHQQYF	TGTGCCAGCAGTTTAAGTGGACTAGCGGGCCACCAGCAGTACTTC
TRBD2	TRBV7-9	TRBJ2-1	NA	CASSSGGSGRTSSYNEQFF	TGTGCCAGCAGCTCAGGGGGTAGCGGGAGGACGAGCTCCTACAATGAGCAGTTCTTC
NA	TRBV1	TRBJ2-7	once	CTSSPETSGGTSSYEQYF	TGCACCAGCAGTCCGGAGACTAGCGGGGGGACGAGCTCCTACGAGCAGTACTTC
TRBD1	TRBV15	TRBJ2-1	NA	CATSRDLQGASKNEQFF	TGTGCCACCAGCAGAGACCTACAGGGGGCGAGCAAGAATGAGCAGTTCTTC
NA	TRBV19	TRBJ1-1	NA	CASRIRERNTEAFF	TGTGCCAGTAGAATCAGGGAAAGGAACACTGAAGCTTTCTTT
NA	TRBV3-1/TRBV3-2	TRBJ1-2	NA	CASSRRTYREINYGYTF	TGTGCCAGCAGCAGACGAACCTACAGGGAAATCAACTATGGCTACACCTTC
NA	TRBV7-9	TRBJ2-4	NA	CASSFPTGLGKNIQYF	TGTGCCAGCAGCTTCCCTACAGGGTTGGGCAAAAACATTCAGTACTTC
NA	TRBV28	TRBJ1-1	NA	CASSPNGGLNTEAFF	TGTGCCAGCAGTCCCAACGGAGGGTTGAACACTGAAGCTTTCTTT
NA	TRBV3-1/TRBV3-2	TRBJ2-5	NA	CASSRQNGQQETQYF	TGTGCCAGCAGTCGACAGAACGGGCAACAAGAGACCCAGTACTTC
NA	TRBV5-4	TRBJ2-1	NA	CASSLEQGPHNEQFF	TGTGCCAGCAGCTTAGAACAGGGTCCCCACAATGAGCAGTTCTTC
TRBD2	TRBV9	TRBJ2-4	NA	CASSVADSGVNIQYF	TGTGCCAGCAGCGTAGCGGATAGCGGGGTCAACATTCAGTACTTC
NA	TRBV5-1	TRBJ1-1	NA	CASSQDSFLNTEAFF	TGCGCCAGCAGCCAGGACAGTTTCTTGAACACTGAAGCTTTCTTT
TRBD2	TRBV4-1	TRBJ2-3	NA	CASSQGTSGSTSDTQYF	TGCGCCAGCAGCCAAGGGACTAGCGGGAGTACTTCAGATACGCAGTATTTT
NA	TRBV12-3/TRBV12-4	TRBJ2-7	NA	CASSPDSYEQYF	TGTGCCAGCAGTCCCGACAGCTACGAGCAGTACTTC
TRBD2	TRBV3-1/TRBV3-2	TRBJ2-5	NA	CATRGTSGSEIQETQYF	TGTGCCACCCGGGGAACTAGCGGGAGTGAAATTCAAGAGACCCAGTACTTC
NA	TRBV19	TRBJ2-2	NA	CASSIVAGPFTGELFF	TGTGCCAGTAGTATAGTGGCGGGCCCGTTTACCGGGGAGCTGTTTTTT
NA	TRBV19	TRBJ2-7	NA	CASRPTAGEQYF	TGTGCCAGTAGGCCGACTGCCGGCGAGCAGTACTTC
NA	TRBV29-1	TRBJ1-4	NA	CSVEGAGGGKNEKLFF	TGCAGCGTTGAAGGGGCCGGCGGGGGCAAAAATGAAAAACTGTTTTTT
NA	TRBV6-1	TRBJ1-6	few	CASSEARGDNSPLHF	TGTGCCAGCAGTGAGGCCAGGGGAGATAATTCACCCCTCCACTTT
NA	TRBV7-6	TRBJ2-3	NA	CASSFKEADTQYF	TGTGCCAGCAGCTTCAAAGAGGCAGATACGCAGTATTTT
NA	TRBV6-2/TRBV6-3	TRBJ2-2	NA	CASSSDSGELFF	TGTGCCAGCAGTTCGGACAGCGGAGAGCTGTTTTTT
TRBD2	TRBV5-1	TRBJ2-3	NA	CASSLTTSGGSSTDTQYF	TGCGCCAGCAGCTTGACAACTAGCGGGGGATCTAGCACAGATACGCAGTATTTT
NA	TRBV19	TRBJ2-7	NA	CASSTEGPYEQYF	TGTGCCAGTAGTACGGAGGGGCCCTACGAGCAGTACTTC
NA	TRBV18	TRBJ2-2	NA	CASSPSRGSGTGELFF	TGTGCCAGCTCCCCCAGTCGGGGGTCGGGAACCGGGGAGCTGTTTTTT
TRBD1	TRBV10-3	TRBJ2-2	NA	CAISEVDRGAGELFF	TGTGCCATCAGTGAGGTTGACAGGGGGGCCGGGGAGCTGTTTTTT
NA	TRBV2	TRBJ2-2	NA	CASSEAGDSGNTGELFF	TGTGCCAGCAGTGAAGCTGGAGATAGCGGAAACACCGGGGAGCTGTTTTTT
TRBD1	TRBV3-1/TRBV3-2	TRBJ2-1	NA	CASSQQGANEQFF	TGTGCCAGCAGCCAACAGGGGGCTAATGAGCAGTTCTTC
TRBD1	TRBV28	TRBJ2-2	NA	CASSLWGTGGNTGELFF	TGTGCCAGCAGTTTATGGGGGACAGGGGGTAACACCGGGGAGCTGTTTTTT
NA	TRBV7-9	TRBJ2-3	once	CASSPRVDTDTQYF	TGTGCCAGCAGCCCTCGAGTCGACACAGATACGCAGTATTTT
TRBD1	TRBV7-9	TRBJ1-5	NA	CASSADRGGHQPQHF	TGTGCCAGCAGCGCCGACAGGGGCGGACATCAGCCCCAGCATTTT
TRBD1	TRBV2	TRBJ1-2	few	CASRDPGQGYGYTF	TGTGCCAGCAGGGACCCGGGACAGGGATATGGCTACACCTTC
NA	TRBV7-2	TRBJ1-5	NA	CASSSGLNQPQHF	TGTGCCAGCAGCTCCGGACTCAATCAGCCCCAGCATTTT
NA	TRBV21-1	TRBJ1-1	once	CASSKGRRRVNTEAFF	TGTGCCAGCAGCAAAGGCAGGCGGAGGGTGAACACTGAAGCTTTCTTT
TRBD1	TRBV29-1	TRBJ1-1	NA	CSAQTGGGSEAFF	TGCAGCGCCCAGACAGGGGGGGGATCTGAAGCTTTCTTT
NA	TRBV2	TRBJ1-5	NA	CASNRAGDQPQHF	TGTGCCAGCAATCGGGCAGGGGATCAGCCCCAGCATTTT
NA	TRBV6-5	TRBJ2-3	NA	CASRGYRITDTQYF	TGTGCCAGCAGAGGATACAGGATCACAGATACGCAGTATTTT
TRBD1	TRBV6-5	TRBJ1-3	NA	CASSYSGTVGNTIYF	TGTGCCAGCAGTTACTCCGGGACAGTTGGAAACACCATATATTTT
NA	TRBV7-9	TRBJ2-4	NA	CASSPRTALAKNIQYF	TGTGCCAGCAGCCCCCGGACAGCCCTAGCCAAAAACATTCAGTACTTC
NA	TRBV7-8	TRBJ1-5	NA	CASSRGQQNQPQHF	TGTGCCAGCAGCCGAGGACAGCAAAATCAGCCCCAGCATTTT
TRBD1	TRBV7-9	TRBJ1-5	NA	CASSVGTGEGSNQPQHF	TGTGCCAGCAGCGTCGGGACAGGGGAGGGTAGCAATCAGCCCCAGCATTTT
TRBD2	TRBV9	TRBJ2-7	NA	CASSVGLAGGYEQYF	TGTGCCAGCAGCGTAGGACTAGCGGGGGGGTACGAGCAGTACTTC
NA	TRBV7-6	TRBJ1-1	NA	CASSLASPAGMNTEAFF	TGTGCCAGCAGCTTAGCCAGTCCGGCAGGGATGAACACTGAAGCTTTCTTT